This T cell receptor (beta chain) was profiled in a study of cytomegalovirus exposure and HLA in healthy donors (dated by TCRdb to between 2016 and 2019). As for the study more broadly: An earlier analysis of approximately 640 of the donors reported roughly 270 Gb of sequence data and approximately 110 million unique TCR beta sequences from 150 million to 200 million T cells. In a later analysis, previously published TCR beta repertoires from 500 to 750 donors were re-analyzed and high-resolution HLA genotyping was added so that TCR occurrence patterns could be studied. An early release covering about 600 HLA-typed donors comprised 300 to 350 gigabases of sequencing data and 85 million to 100 million unique TCR sequences. Donor age, sex, ethnicity and CMV serostatus were collected together with the repertoire data. Besides the first cohort of roughly 640 subjects, a separate validation cohort made up of 120 different subjects was used. Among the roughly 400 genotyped donors, 81% belonged to the genetic ancestry cluster associated with self-reported Caucasian donors. To decide whether each TCR beta V gene segment behaved as functional or pseudogenic, an earlier analysis of some 580 of the donors relied on high-throughput TCR beta sequencing. To predict cytomegalovirus infection status, the study brought together high-throughput TCR immunosequencing, statistical association of individual TCRs with disease status, and machine learning. Typing coverage varied by locus: about 629-630 donors for A, B, C, DRB1 and DQB1; more than 500 for DQA1; 606 for DPA1; 450 to 480 for DPB1. Using immunosequencing, the study profiled T cell repertoires from fewer than 700 subjects and related those repertoires to cytomegalovirus serostatus. Because of strong linkage in the cohort, 5 or 6 DR-DQ haplotypes were treated as single units for association and clustering. Class I and class II HLA loci were covered by the typing at four-digit resolution. On average, 235,054 unique TCR beta nucleotide sequences were sequenced per donor among about 400 genotyped donors of the cohort, with 15% to 20% of those sequences being non-productive. Rather than drawing on any new phenotypic data, the later analysis identified candidate immune exposures from TCR beta sequences and the way those sequences occurred across donors. In a later genetic analysis, genome-wide SNP genotypes for about three fifths of the roughly 670 donors were used, and that subset was treated as a discovery cohort. The study aimed to test whether signatures of past pathogen exposure could be identified by cataloging public T cell receptors. All discovery cohort repertoires had been generated on a single sequencing platform.

What the work shows at the level of the full study, not this receptor alone: In vitro tests confirmed that a few of the cytomegalovirus-associated TCR beta chains recognize cytomegalovirus antigens. In a later analysis, the rate of TCR association differed among HLA loci, with DRB1 alleles having the most associated TCRs and HLA-C alleles having the fewest. A group of highly shared sequence variants was considered likely to be a technical artifact of the sequencing pipeline. Several of the top co-occurrence clusters appeared to be linked to parvovirus B19, influenza, CMV and Epstein-Barr virus, according to a later analysis. While some public TCRs were present in many individuals, most TCR sequences turned up only very rarely across donors. According to a later genetic analysis, donors in an Asian-associated ancestry cluster had fewer N-insertions in productive TCRs than the approximately 610-donor mean. The authors suggested that the approach could potentially be generalized to other disease states and immunological phenotypes. At a false discovery rate of 0.05, a later analysis linked 16,000 or so TCR beta sequences to specific HLA alleles. Some IMGT-functional V segments, including TRBV6-2 and TRBV6-3, could not be told apart with the 87-base-pair reads, so those segments were excluded. Linkage disequilibrium might explain the correlated functional status among segregating V segments, but an unknown experimental factor could not be excluded. The classifier was reported to diagnose cytomegalovirus status with high specificity and sensitivity in both the original and validation cohorts. Because HLA typing was missing for some donors at each locus, association tests included only the typed subset. An association between a missense DCLRE1C variant and V-gene and J-gene trimming of TCR beta chains was found in a later genetic analysis and replicated in an independent cohort. In a later analysis, most CMV-associated TCR beta chains were found to appear HLA-restricted, with HLA associations seemingly driven largely by CMV exposure. Sequencing depth was assumed to be roughly uniform across donors in the presence/absence analyses, though that assumption may not hold. A later analysis found that HLA-associated TCR beta chains were more clonally expanded and had lower generation probabilities than equally common non-associated chains. The study listed approximately 150 TCR beta chains as associated with cytomegalovirus. Because counts were too low, roughly 17 rarely observed V segments, including chromosome 9 orphons, were left out of the earlier analysis of 587 of the donors. Broadly in line with IMGT annotations, most TCR beta V segments showed up in productive rearrangements about 87% or about 30% of the time in an earlier analysis of approximately 640 of the donors. Only TCR beta chains were sequenced in this cohort, and the absence of alpha or paired-chain data limited detectable features. A further reported finding was that TCR beta sequences accurately predicted the HLA-A and HLA-B alleles for most subjects in the first cohort. The only immune exposure information available for the cohort was CMV serostatus. Assigning TCR associations to individual alleles was difficult when HLA alleles, especially DR and DQ, strongly co-occurred.

The cohort was made up of 500 to 850 healthy bone marrow donors. At the time of sampling, all cohort members were nominally healthy, though unrecorded immune exposures were likely present. The donor tested CMV seronegative, placing the donor among the 350 to 400 seronegative members of the cohort. Every donor gave a peripheral blood sample, and the peripheral blood mononuclear cells from that sample were used for TCR beta sequencing. Genomic DNA was extracted from the blood cell samples with the Qiagen DNeasy Blood Extraction Kit. The library was produced with the immunoSEQ multiplex PCR assay. For the multiplex PCR, a mixture combining 60 forward primers for TCR Vbeta segments and 13 reverse primers for TCR Jbeta segments was used. The CDR3 region of rearranged TCR beta genes was amplified from genomic DNA by a multiplex PCR assay. The Illumina HiSeq System was used to sequence the amplified TCR beta libraries as 87-base-pair reads. As for how the authors treated the data: A later analysis tallied around 87 million unique TCR beta chains across the 666 repertoires, and roughly 11 million of those chains were shared by two or more donors. To remove PCR and sequencing errors, raw reads were error-corrected and collapsed into unique sequences using a nearest-neighbor algorithm that merged closely related sequences. CDR3 sequences were aligned to IMGT reference sequences to assign V, D and J gene segments. Each retained sequence needed at least a six-nucleotide match to both a V gene segment and a J gene segment. Rearrangements were called productive when the CDR3 lacked stop codons and stayed in frame with V and J; all others were non-productive. Following IMGT convention, CDR3 was defined as the stretch from the second conserved V-encoded cysteine to the conserved J-encoded phenylalanine. The earlier analysis of 500 to 750 of the donors excluded any sequence lacking an unambiguous match to a single V gene segment. An earlier analysis of 587 of the donors classified V segments as functional when productive rearrangements were above 56.7% and as segregating when the standard deviation between donors was above 5%. To diagnose cytomegalovirus status from the catalog of TCR beta chain sequences, a statistical classification framework was built. In a later analysis, TCR nucleotide sequences were compared against IMGT/GENE-DB human TR gene sequences so that V and J genes could be assigned. A later analysis assigned CDR3 sequences and most-parsimonious VDJ recombination scenarios with the TCRdist pipeline. In a later analysis, every TCR beta chain was defined by the combination of its CDR3 amino acid sequence and its V-gene family, and reads without a unique V-gene family were dropped. A later analysis removed 450 to 600 highly shared, low-generation-probability nucleotide sequences to deal with suspected cross-contamination and a sequencing artifact. In a later analysis, a clonal expansion index was calculated for each public chain from normalized within-repertoire ranks of inferred template counts. In a later analysis, generation probabilities were computed using a VDJ recombination model fitted to out-of-frame rearrangements, and the results were checked against IGoR. In a later analysis, TCR-TCR, TCR-HLA and TCR-CMV co-occurrence was scored with hypergeometric tests, and a repertoire-size bias correction was applied to TCR pairs. A later analysis estimated false discovery rates by permuting HLA or CMV assignments 20 times. In a later analysis, co-occurring TCRs were grouped using DBSCAN, and TCRdist sequence similarity was added for clustering within HLA-allele-positive subsets. Co-occurrence clustering excluded repertoires with fewer than 30,000 or more than 120,000 public chains, plus five with anomalous nucleotide sharing. Imported from immuneACCESS, the table was reduced by TCRdb to in-frame sequences with V and J called. These copies leave out some clones; in studies compared against another copy, an unresolved V gene accounts for under half, and the cause of the remainder is not known. V, J and clone size derive from that table, while D and trimming were established from the DNA sequence. This sample comprises around 150,000 clones, just over 75% of them detected only once. The top ten hold more than 0.8% of the sample.

As for this clone: The antigen this receptor binds is unknown. Base qualities are not provided; no much larger clone lies one nucleotide away.

In the germline V gene (reference sequence), CDR1 corresponds to SEHNR and CDR2 to FQNEAQ. Germline trimming: 5 bases from V, 4 bases from J; junction bases outside gene matches: 4. From cysteine to phenylalanine, the CDR3 is 13 amino acids long. Just the 39-base CDR3 DNA is kept, in frame starting at base 1. This clonotype was sampled from a woman in her forties in good health and CMV-seronegative. Specimen: PBMCs. The sequence joins TRBV7-9 to TRBJ2-7, with 8 junctional bases fitting TRBD1. The DNA sequence is as follows: TGTGCCAGCAGCGCGGACAGGGAGTACGAGCAGTACTTC. Protein translation: CASSADREYEQYF.